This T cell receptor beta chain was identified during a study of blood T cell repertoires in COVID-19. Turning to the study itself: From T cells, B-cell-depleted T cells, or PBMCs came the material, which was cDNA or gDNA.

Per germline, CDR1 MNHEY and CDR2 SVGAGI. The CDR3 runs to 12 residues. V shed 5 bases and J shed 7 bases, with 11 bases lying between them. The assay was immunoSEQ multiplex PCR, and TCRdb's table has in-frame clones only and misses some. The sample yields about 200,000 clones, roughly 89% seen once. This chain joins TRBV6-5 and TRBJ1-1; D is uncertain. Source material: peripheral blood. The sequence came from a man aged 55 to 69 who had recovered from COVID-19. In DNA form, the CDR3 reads TGTGCCAGCAGTCTCACATTCTTTGAAGCTTTCTTT. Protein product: CASSLTFFEAFF.